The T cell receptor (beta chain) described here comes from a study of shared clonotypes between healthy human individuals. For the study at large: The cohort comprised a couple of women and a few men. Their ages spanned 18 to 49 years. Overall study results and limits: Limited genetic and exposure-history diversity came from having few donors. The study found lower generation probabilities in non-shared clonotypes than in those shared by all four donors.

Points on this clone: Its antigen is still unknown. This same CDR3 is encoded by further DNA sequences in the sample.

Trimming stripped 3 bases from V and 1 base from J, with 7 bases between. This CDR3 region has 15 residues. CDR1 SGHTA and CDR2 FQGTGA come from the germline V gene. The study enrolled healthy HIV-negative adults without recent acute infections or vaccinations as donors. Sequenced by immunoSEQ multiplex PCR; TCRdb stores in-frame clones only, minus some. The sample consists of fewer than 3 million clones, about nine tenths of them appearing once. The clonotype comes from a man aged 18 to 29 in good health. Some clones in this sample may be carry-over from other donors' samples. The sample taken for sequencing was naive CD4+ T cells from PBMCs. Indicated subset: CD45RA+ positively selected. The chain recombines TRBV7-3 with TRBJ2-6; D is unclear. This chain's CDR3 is CASSLQSSGANVLTF. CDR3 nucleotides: TGTGCCAGCAGCTTGCAGTCGTCTGGGGCCAACGTCCTGACTTTC.